This T cell receptor (beta chain) was identified in a study of blood T cell repertoires in COVID-19. Overall study: Acute-phase and convalescent COVID-19 samples originated in the United States, Italy and Spain. T cells, B-cell-depleted T cells, or PBMCs supplied cDNA or gDNA.

Original processing methods: By means of reference gene primer amplification, nucleated cell counts were estimated. TCRdb's copy holds only in-frame clones and misses some; the assay was immunoSEQ multiplex PCR. The D gene and trimming were derived from the DNA, and the V and J assignments and clone size from that table. The repertoire holds about 300,000 clones, with roughly nine tenths as singletons. Patients in Seattle were enrolled during active infection, then followed longitudinally. This CDR3 contains 14 residues. Per germline, CDR1 ENHRY and CDR2 SYGVKD. Trimming cost V 3 bases and J 2 bases; bases outside gene matches: 1.

The material sequenced was peripheral blood. This sequence originates from a woman in her twenties or thirties with COVID-19, enrolled during active disease. This rearrangement joins TRBV10-3 to TRBJ1-3, with 7 positions matching TRBD1. The CDR3 DNA reads as TGTGCCATCAGTGATACAGGGGCTGGAAACACCATATATTTT. Amino acids: CAISDTGAGNTIYF.